This T cell receptor beta chain was recovered during a study of CD8 T cells in ankylosing spondylitis. Overall study findings and caveats: Blood from ankylosing spondylitis patients appeared to carry a characteristic eight-variant TCR beta motif. Within matched ankylosing spondylitis synovial fluid, disease-linked clones were reportedly significantly enriched.

The CDR3 covers 13 residues. Trimming shortened V by 5 bases and J by 8 bases, and 13 bases separated the two germline ends. By quantitative 5'-RACE with molecular barcodes, the TCR beta libraries were made. One entry per CDR3 protein results from TCRdb running MiXCR on the 5' RACE reads. The table has about 360,000 distinct CDR3 sequences, 20% to 25% seen once; the top ten hold 10% to 15%. As to this clonotype: Its specificity is not known.

The sample taken for sequencing was blood, either unsorted or a sorted T cell fraction (not recorded which). The rearrangement joins TRBV12-3 or TRBV12-4 to TRBJ2-1; no clear D. This TCR was sampled from a male donor with ankylosing spondylitis or in good health (not recorded which). This chain's CDR3 is CASSPASRDEQFF. Here the CDR3 DNA reads TGTGCCAGCAGTCCCGCGTCCCGGGATGAGCAGTTCTTC.